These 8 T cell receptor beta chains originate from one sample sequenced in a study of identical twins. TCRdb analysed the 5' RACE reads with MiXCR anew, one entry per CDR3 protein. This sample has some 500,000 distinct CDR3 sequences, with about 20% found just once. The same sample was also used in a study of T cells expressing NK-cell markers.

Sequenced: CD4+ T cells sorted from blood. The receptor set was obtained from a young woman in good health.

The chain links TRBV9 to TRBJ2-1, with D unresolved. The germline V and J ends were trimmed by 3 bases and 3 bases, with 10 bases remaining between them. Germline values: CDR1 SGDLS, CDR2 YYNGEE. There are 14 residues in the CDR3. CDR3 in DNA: TGTGCCAGCAGCGAGGACCCTTTCTACAATGAGCAGTTCTTC. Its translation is CASSEDPFYNEQFF.

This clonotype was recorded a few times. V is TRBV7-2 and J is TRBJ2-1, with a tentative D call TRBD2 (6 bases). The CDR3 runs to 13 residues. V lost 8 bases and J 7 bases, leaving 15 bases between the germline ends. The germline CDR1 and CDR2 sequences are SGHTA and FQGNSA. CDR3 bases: TGTGCCAGCGCATCGAGGGAGGTGAATGAGCAGTTCTTC. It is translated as CASASREVNEQFF.

The CDR3 is CSVAGMETQYF. CDR3 DNA: TGCAGCGTTGCGGGGATGGAGACCCAGTACTTC. The V and J genes are TRBV29-1 and TRBJ2-5; D is perhaps TRBD2 (5 bases). The CDR3 is made up of 11 amino acids. With 4 bases removed from V and 5 bases from J, the gap between germline ends came to 8 bases. Germline-derived CDR1 and CDR2 are SQVTM and ANQGSEA.

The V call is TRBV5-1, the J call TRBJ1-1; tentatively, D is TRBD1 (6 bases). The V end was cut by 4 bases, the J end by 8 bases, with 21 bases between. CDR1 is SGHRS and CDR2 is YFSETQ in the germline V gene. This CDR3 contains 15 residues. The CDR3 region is CASSLLGGGRSEAFF. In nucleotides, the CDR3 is TGCGCCAGCAGCCTTTTAGGGGGGGGGCGATCGGAAGCTTTCTTT. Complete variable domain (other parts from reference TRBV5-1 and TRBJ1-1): KAGVTQTPRYLIKTRGQQVTLSCSPISGHRSVSWYQQTPGQGLQFLFEYFSETQRNKGNFPGRFSGRQFSNSRSEMNVSTLELGDSALYLCASSLLGGGRSEAFFGQGTRLTVV.

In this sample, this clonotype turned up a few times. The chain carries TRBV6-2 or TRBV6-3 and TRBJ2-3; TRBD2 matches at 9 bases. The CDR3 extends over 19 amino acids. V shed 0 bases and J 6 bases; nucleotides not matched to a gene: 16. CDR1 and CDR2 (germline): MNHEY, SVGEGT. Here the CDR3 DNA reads TGTGCCAGCAGTTACTCGGCGGGAGGGCCGAAGCATAAAGCGGATACGCAGTATTTT. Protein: CASSYSAGGPKHKADTQYF.

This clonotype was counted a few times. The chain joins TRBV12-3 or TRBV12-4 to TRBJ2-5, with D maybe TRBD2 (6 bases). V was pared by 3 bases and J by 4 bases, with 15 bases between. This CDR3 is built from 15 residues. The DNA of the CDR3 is TGTGCCAGCAGTTTTAGGCAGAAGGGAGGAGAGACCCAGTACTTC. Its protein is CASSFRQKGGETQYF.

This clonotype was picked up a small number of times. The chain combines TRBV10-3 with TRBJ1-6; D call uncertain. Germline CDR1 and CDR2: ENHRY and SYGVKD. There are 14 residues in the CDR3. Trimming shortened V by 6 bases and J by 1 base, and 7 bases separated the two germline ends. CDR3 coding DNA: TGTGCCATCAGGGAGGAGTCCTATAATTCACCCCTCCACTTT. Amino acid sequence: CAIREESYNSPLHF.

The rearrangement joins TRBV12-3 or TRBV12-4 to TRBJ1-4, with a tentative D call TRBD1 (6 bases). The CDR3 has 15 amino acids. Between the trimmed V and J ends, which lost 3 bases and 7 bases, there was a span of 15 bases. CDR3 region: CASSLNKGEGEKLFF. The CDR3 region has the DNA TGTGCCAGCAGTTTGAATAAGGGGGAAGGTGAAAAACTGTTTTTT.